This entry lists 11 T cell receptor beta chains sequenced from one sample in a study of CD8+ T cells in alopecia areata. The authors extracted RNA and reverse transcribed it into cDNA as the sequencing template. TCRdb's table, derived via immunoSEQ multiplex PCR, lists solely in-frame clones and lacks some. Here the sample spans 50,000 to 70,000 clones, 44% being singletons. Specimen: NKG2D-low CD8+ T cells sorted from blood. The receptors come from a human donor with alopecia areata.

A few counts support this clone. The chain joins TRBV9 to TRBJ2-1; D possibly corresponds to TRBD1 (6 bases). The CDR3 runs to 16 residues. The V gene lost 5 bases and the J gene lost 0 bases, with 15 bases spanning the gap. CDR1 SGDLS and CDR2 YYNGEE come from the germline V gene. The CDR3 is CASSSPGHSSYNEQFF. The CDR3 DNA is TGTGCCAGCAGTTCCCCGGGACATAGCTCCTACAATGAGCAGTTCTTC.

This chain joins TRBV5-1 and TRBJ2-2; D may be TRBD2 (5 bases). The CDR3 is 15 amino acids. V was pared by 0 bases and J by 7 bases, with 13 bases between. The germline V gene encodes CDR1 SGHRS and CDR2 YFSETQ. In DNA, the CDR3 is TGCGCCAGCAGCTTGGGATGGGGAGACCACGGGGAGCTGTTTTTT. It yields the protein CASSLGWGDHGELFF.

This clone was found a few times. This rearrangement joins TRBV4-1 to TRBJ2-7; 8 bases map to TRBD2. With 0 bases clipped from V and 4 bases from J, the junction kept 5 bases outside the gene matches. The germline V gene encodes CDR1 MGHRA and CDR2 YSYEKL. This CDR3 is built from 15 residues. The CDR3 protein is CASSQDGLAFYEQYF. CDR3 in DNA: TGCGCCAGCAGCCAAGACGGACTAGCATTTTACGAGCAGTACTTC.

The sample holds a few counts of this clone. The rearrangement joins TRBV7-9 to TRBJ2-5, with 7 bases matching TRBD2. Trimming took 5 bases from V and 4 from J; bases not matched to a gene: 13. The CDR3 spans 16 residues. CDR1 and CDR2 from the germline V gene are SEHNR and FQNEAQ (reference sequence). The CDR3 nucleotides read TGTGCCAGCAGCCCCCGTGGAGCGGGGAGGCCAGAGACCCAGTACTTC. Protein sequence: CASSPRGAGRPETQYF. The full variable domain, with the rest looked up from reference TRBV7-9 and TRBJ2-5, is DTGVSQNPRHKITKRGQNVTFRCDPISEHNRLYWYRQTLGQGPEFLTYFQNEAQLEKSRLLSDRFSAERPKGSFSTLEIQRTEQGDSAMYLCASSPRGAGRPETQYFGPGTRLLVL.

This chain joins TRBV7-9 and TRBJ2-7; 8 positions agree with TRBD1. The length of the CDR3 is 15 residues. V shed 3 bases, J shed 3 bases, and the junction held 7 bases outside the gene matches. The germline V gene encodes CDR1 SEHNR and CDR2 FQNEAQ (reference sequence). CDR3 DNA sequence: TGTGCCAGCAGCTTGGCGCAGGGGGCGCTCTACGAGCAGTACTTC. This gives the protein CASSLAQGALYEQYF.

The CDR3 sequence: CASGATGGTEAFF. The CDR3 bases are TGTGCCAGCGGGGCGACTGGGGGCACTGAAGCTTTCTTT. This sequence joins TRBV7-9 and TRBJ1-1; a possible D gene is TRBD1 (5 bases). The germline V and J ends were trimmed by 8 bases and 4 bases, with 14 bases remaining between them. The germline gives CDR1 SEHNR, CDR2 FQNEAQ (reference sequence). CDR3 length: 13 residues.

CDR3 DNA sequence: TGTGCCAGCAGTTTGGGGACAGACTACGAGCAGTACTTC. Its translation is CASSLGTDYEQYF. The chain has TRBV27 and TRBJ2-7; TRBD1 aligns across 7 bases. Germline CDR1 MNHEY, CDR2 SMNVEV (reference sequence). V lost 3 bases, J lost 3 bases, and 2 bases stayed unmatched. The CDR3 has 13 residues.

The CDR3 here is CASSQDPALYNEQFF. DNA of the CDR3: TGCGCCAGCAGCCAAGATCCGGCCCTCTACAATGAGCAGTTCTTC. J is TRBJ2-1 and V is TRBV4-1; no clear D. V gave up 0 bases and J gave up 3 bases, with 9 bases separating them. Germline V lookup: CDR1 MGHRA, CDR2 YSYEKL. CDR3 length: 15 residues.

The chain employs TRBV19 and TRBJ2-2; D is unclear. Trimming shortened V by 5 bases and J by 6 bases, and 13 bases separated the two germline ends. The germline gives CDR1 LNHDA, CDR2 SQIVND (reference sequence). This CDR3 is built from 14 residues. The CDR3 protein is CASSASIRAGELFF. In nucleotides, the CDR3 is TGTGCCAGTAGTGCCTCGATTAGGGCCGGGGAGCTGTTTTTT. Complete variable domain (other parts from reference TRBV19 and TRBJ2-2): DGGITQSPKYLFRKEGQNVTLSCEQNLNHDAMYWYRQDPGQGLRLIYYSQIVNDFQKGDIAEGYSVSREKKESFPLTVTSAQKNPTAFYLCASSASIRAGELFFGEGSRLTVL.

The chain links TRBV7-8 to TRBJ2-3; 8 nucleotides line up with TRBD1. J gave up 4 bases and V 5 bases, and 5 bases lay outside the gene matches. This CDR3 is built from 14 residues. CDR1 and CDR2 (germline): SGHVS, FQNEAQ. The CDR3 region is CASSRDRGPDTQYF. In DNA form, the CDR3 reads TGTGCCAGCAGCCGTGACAGGGGCCCAGATACGCAGTATTTT.

The chain couples TRBV4-1 to TRBJ2-7, with a tentative D call TRBD2 (7 bases). V was pared by 4 bases and J by 6 bases, with 22 bases between. This CDR3 spans 16 amino acids. Germline assignment: CDR1 MGHRA and CDR2 YSYEKL. Written as DNA, the CDR3 is TGCGCCAGCAGCCTAGAGAGTCACAGGGAGGGTTCCGAGCAGTACTTC. It is translated as CASSLESHREGSEQYF.